The rows below give T cell receptor beta chains drawn from one sample of a study of T cell repertoires in cytomegalovirus infection. TCRdb reprocessed the reads with MiXCR, giving one entry per CDR3 protein. The table includes approximately 500,000 distinct CDR3 sequences, approximately 11% detected once. Sample: PBMCs. Receptors originate from a human donor in good health (CMV status not recorded). Some clones in this sample may be carry-over from other donors' samples. Each CDR3 is given with its conserved first and last residue. A D gene is named only where the DNA matches it firmly. A clone size is listed for some rows: how often the clone was seen (once, few, many), or a class if it is expanded.

>.|TRBV19|TRBJ2-1|many
CASSIKGGHEQFF
TGTGCCAGTAGTATAAAGGGGGGACATGAGCAGTTCTTC
>TRBD1|TRBV28|TRBJ2-3|.
CASSNDRGRGTDTQYF
TGTGCCAGCAGTAACGACAGGGGGCGAGGCACAGATACGCAGTATTTT
>.|TRBV7-6|TRBJ2-5|many
CASSPSGLETQYF
TGTGCCAGCAGCCCCTCCGGCCTAGAGACCCAGTACTTC
>.|TRBV12-3/TRBV12-4|TRBJ2-4|many
CASSSAPQETNIQYF
TGTGCCAGCAGTTCCGCCCCTCAAGAGACGAACATTCAGTACTTC
>.|TRBV28|TRBJ1-2|many
CASSRTSGDGYTF
TGTGCCAGCAGCCGCACCTCAGGGGATGGCTACACCTTC
>.|TRBV7-9|TRBJ1-1|many
CASSLEGGTGHTEAFF
TGTGCCAGCAGCTTAGAAGGGGGGACGGGACACACTGAAGCTTTCTTT
>TRBD2|TRBV4-2|TRBJ2-7|few
CASSQGLAGAEQYF
TGTGCCAGCAGCCAAGGCCTAGCGGGAGCCGAGCAGTACTTC
>TRBD2|TRBV28|TRBJ2-1|.
CASSFPQMRERLYNEQFF
TGTGCCAGCAGTTTCCCTCAAATGCGGGAGCGGTTGTACAATGAGCAGTTCTTC
>.|TRBV14|TRBJ2-7|.
CASSQGGVRGEQYF
TGTGCCAGCAGCCAAGGAGGAGTCAGGGGCGAGCAGTACTTC
>TRBD1|TRBV2|TRBJ1-5|many
CASMPQGAGPQHF
TGTGCCAGCATGCCACAGGGGGCAGGACCCCAGCATTTT
>.|TRBV28|TRBJ2-7|few
CASSSVRTSYYEQYF
TGTGCCAGCAGTTCGGTCCGGACGAGCTACTACGAGCAGTACTTC
>.|TRBV5-1|TRBJ2-7|many
CASSRSTGDYYEQYF
TGCGCCAGCAGCCGTTCGACAGGGGACTACTACGAGCAGTACTTC
>.|TRBV2|TRBJ1-5|many
CAIGGDIGKNSNQPQHF
TGTGCCATCGGCGGGGACATCGGCAAAAATAGCAATCAGCCCCAGCATTTT
>.|TRBV3-1|TRBJ2-1|few
CASRRDPYNEQFF
TGTGCCAGCAGGAGAGACCCCTACAATGAGCAGTTCTTC
>TRBD2|TRBV5-6|TRBJ2-1|many
CASSLELVGGNNNEQFF
TGTGCCAGCAGCTTAGAGTTGGTGGGGGGGAACAACAATGAGCAGTTCTTC
>.|TRBV5-6|TRBJ2-3|many
CASMNGGISTDTQYF
TGTGCCAGCATGAACGGAGGTATCTCCACAGATACGCAGTATTTT
>TRBD2|TRBV28|TRBJ2-5|few
CACTGLAEETQYF
TGTGCCTGCACGGGACTAGCGGAAGAGACCCAGTACTTC
>TRBD1|TRBV18|TRBJ1-5|many
CASSPPDRVDQPQHF
TGTGCCAGCTCACCACCGGACAGGGTTGATCAGCCCCAGCATTTT
>TRBD2|TRBV7-2|TRBJ2-1|few
CASSPRRLAGEHEQFF
TGTGCCAGCAGCCCCCGACGACTAGCGGGAGAGCATGAGCAGTTCTTC
>.|TRBV20-1|TRBJ1-6|once
CSARDPKGNSPLHF
TGCAGTGCTAGAGACCCCAAGGGGAATTCACCCCTCCACTTT
>.|TRBV7-3|TRBJ1-5|many
CASSLSTNQPQHF
TGTGCCAGCAGCTTAAGTACGAATCAGCCCCAGCATTTT
>.|TRBV4-1|TRBJ2-5|many
CASSQNRDGQETQYF
TGCGCCAGCAGCCAAAACCGGGACGGACAAGAGACCCAGTACTTC
>.|TRBV6-2/TRBV6-3|TRBJ2-7|many
CASRQGGPYEQYF
TGTGCCAGCAGACAGGGCGGTCCTTACGAGCAGTACTTC
>.|TRBV14|TRBJ1-4|.
CASSHATYSANEKLFF
TGTGCCAGCAGCCATGCAACATACTCGGCTAATGAAAAACTGTTTTTT
>.|TRBV10-3|TRBJ2-1|many
CAISESGGPYNEQFF
TGTGCCATCAGTGAGTCGGGAGGACCTTACAATGAGCAGTTCTTC
>TRBD1|TRBV27|TRBJ1-1|few
CASSPGGPPEAFF
TGTGCCAGCAGTCCAGGGGGGCCTCCTGAAGCTTTCTTT
>.|TRBV3-1|TRBJ2-2|.
CASGGDRNTGELFF
TGTGCCAGTGGAGGGGACAGAAACACCGGGGAGCTGTTTTTT
>TRBD2|TRBV19|TRBJ2-5|many
CASSPTSGVYQETQYF
TGTGCCAGTAGTCCTACTAGCGGGGTCTACCAAGAGACCCAGTACTTC
>TRBD2|TRBV5-1|TRBJ2-7|few
CASSLVSSGRNPYEQYF
TGCGCCAGCAGCTTGGTCTCTAGCGGGAGGAACCCCTACGAGCAGTACTTC
>TRBD2|TRBV4-1|TRBJ2-3|many
CASSQVGLADTDTQYF
TGCGCCAGCAGCCAAGTAGGACTAGCGGATACAGATACGCAGTATTTT
>.|TRBV7-2|TRBJ2-1|many
CASSYTKYNEQFF
TGTGCCAGCAGCTACACTAAATACAATGAGCAGTTCTTC
>.|TRBV6-1|TRBJ2-5|.
CASSASPQETQYF
TGTGCCAGCTCGGCTAGCCCTCAAGAGACCCAGTACTTC
>TRBD2|TRBV20-1|TRBJ2-2|.
CSASMTSGDTGELFF
TGCAGTGCCTCTATGACTAGCGGGGACACCGGGGAGCTGTTTTTT
>.|TRBV10-3|TRBJ1-5|.
CAISESEWDRNQPQHF
TGTGCCATCAGTGAGTCGGAGTGGGACCGCAATCAGCCCCAGCATTTT
>.|TRBV20-1|TRBJ1-1|.
CSARQSGTEAFF
TGCAGTGCAAGACAGTCCGGCACTGAAGCTTTCTTT
>.|TRBV28|TRBJ2-7|many
CASSLLSLTYEQYF
TGTGCCAGCAGTTTATTGAGTCTAACCTACGAGCAGTACTTC
>.|TRBV6-6|TRBJ2-4|many
CASSYWGGGGKNIQYF
TGTGCCAGCAGTTACTGGGGGGGAGGGGGCAAAAACATTCAGTACTTC
>TRBD1|TRBV28|TRBJ1-3|.
CASSPGVWDRGPGNTIYF
TGTGCCAGCAGCCCTGGGGTTTGGGACAGGGGGCCTGGAAACACCATATATTTT
>.|TRBV29-1|TRBJ2-7|many
CSVAKRLSSYEQYF
TGCAGCGTTGCGAAGAGGTTAAGCTCCTACGAGCAGTACTTC
>TRBD1|TRBV28|TRBJ2-3|few
CASSFSTGGTDTQYF
TGTGCCAGCAGTTTCTCGACAGGGGGGACAGATACGCAGTATTTT
>.|TRBV3-1|TRBJ1-4|.
CDSSQDLGSIGEKLFF
TGTGACAGCAGCCAAGATCTGGGGTCTATAGGTGAAAAACTGTTTTTT
>.|TRBV12-3/TRBV12-4|TRBJ1-1|many
CASSLVATEAFF
TGTGCCAGCAGTTTAGTAGCAACTGAAGCTTTCTTT